The 20 T cell receptor beta chains in this list originate from one sample, sequenced in a study of T cells after yellow fever vaccination (dated by TCRdb to about 2019). The library was built by means of 5' RACE. TCRdb lists the instrument as Illumina HiSeq 2500. The public reads were reprocessed in TCRdb via fastp at Q25 and MiXCR, keeping in-frame beta chains. Entries that share a CDR3 protein sequence are merged under the most common genes and DNA. This sample holds around 180,000 distinct CDR3 sequences; roughly 6.2% were observed only once. The ten largest make up just under 3% of the sample. This specimen's treatment or condition label, per the study, means: live attenuated yellow fever vaccine strain. Sequencing was performed on CD4+ T cells sorted from PBMCs, taken on the day of the first yellow fever vaccination. The receptors here all came from a man aged 18 to 29 who received the YFV17D yellow fever vaccine.

The chain couples TRBV30 to TRBJ2-1; D is undetermined. Germline CDR1 and CDR2: GTSNPN and SVGIG (reference sequence). This CDR3 comprises 12 residues. DNA for the CDR3: TGTGCTTATTCCAGATTTTCGGATGAGCAGTTCTTC. The encoded protein is CAYSRFSDEQFF.

This chain joins TRBV5-1 and TRBJ2-1, with D possibly matching TRBD2 (6 bases). The CDR3 spans 16 residues. V was shortened by 0 bases and J by 5 bases, with 15 bases between the two germline ends. Germline CDR1 reads SGHRS; CDR2 reads YFSETQ. The CDR3 protein is CASSLAIGLYDNEQFF. In DNA form, the CDR3 reads TGCGCCAGCAGCTTGGCCATAGGACTATATGACAATGAGCAGTTCTTC.

This clonotype was counted ten times or more. The chain couples TRBV28 to TRBJ2-7; D uncertain. Germline CDR1 is MDHEN and CDR2 is SYDVKM. The length of the CDR3 is 12 residues. Trimming left V 5 bases short and J 6 bases short, with 11 bases between. DNA for the CDR3: TGTGCCAGCAGTCCCAACGTTGGCGAGCAGTACGTC. Its protein is CASSPNVGEQYV.

Written as DNA, the CDR3 is TGCAGCGTACCGGCCTCCACAGAGACCCAGTACTTC. The encoded protein is CSVPASTETQYF. The J gene is TRBJ2-5, the V gene TRBV29-1; D gene uncertain. Germline V lookup: CDR1 SQVTM, CDR2 ANQGSEA. The CDR3 covers 12 residues. Trimming shortened V by 6 bases and J by 4 bases, and 12 bases separated the two germline ends.

This clonotype has a handful of counts. The genes are TRBV28 and TRBJ1-1; D may be TRBD1 (5 bases). Deletions cut 3 bases from V and 4 bases from J, with 12 bases between. This CDR3 contains 14 residues. CDR1 and CDR2 (germline): MDHEN, SYDVKM. The CDR3 here is CASSFLGGITEAFF. The CDR3, as DNA: TGTGCCAGCAGTTTTCTGGGGGGGATCACTGAAGCTTTCTTT.

In this sample, this clonotype turned up many times. CDR3 sequence reads: CASSLVGPTQETQYF. The DNA of the CDR3 is TGTGCCAGCAGCTTGGTAGGGCCGACGCAAGAGACCCAGTACTTC. V is TRBV5-4 and J is TRBJ2-5; no clear D. The V and J ends lost 0 bases and 2 bases respectively, with 11 bases between them. Germline V lookup: CDR1 SGHNT, CDR2 YYREEE (reference sequence). The CDR3 is 15 amino acids.

This clonotype has ten or more counts. The chain has TRBV18 and TRBJ2-7; TRBD1 is a possible D gene (6 bases). V was clipped by 3 bases and J by 5 bases, with 14 bases between them. The CDR3 extends over 14 amino acids. Germline V gives CDR1 KGHSH, CDR2 LQKENI. DNA for the CDR3: TGTGCCAGCTCACCGGCCCCAACAGGGAACGAGCAGTACGTC. Its translation: CASSPAPTGNEQYV.

The chain has TRBV7-3 and TRBJ2-1; TRBD1 aligns across 9 bases. The CDR3 consists of 13 residues. CDR1 and CDR2 (germline): SGHTA, FQGTGA. With V trimmed by 5 bases and J by 8 bases, 4 bases remained unmatched. As DNA, the CDR3 is TGTGCCAGCAGCAACAGGGGGCGGGATGAGCAGTTCTTC. The encoded protein is CASSNRGRDEQFF.

Concerning this clonotype: A read error may be the cause here, since a much bigger clone is one base away. The gene calls are TRBV9 and TRBJ2-2; perhaps TRBD1 as D (6 bases). The CDR3 contains 14 residues. Germline-derived CDR1 and CDR2 are SGDLS and YYNGEE. CDR3 region: CASSATGNTRELFF. In DNA, the CDR3 is TGTGCCAGCAGCGCGACAGGAAACACCAGGGAGCTGTTTTTT.

This chain links TRBV7-2 with TRBJ1-1, with 7 positions matching TRBD1. The CDR3 contains 13 residues. V shed 4 bases, J shed 11 bases, and the junction held 10 bases outside the gene matches. Germline V gives CDR1 SGHTA, CDR2 FQGNSA. As DNA, the CDR3 is TGTGCCAGCAGCTCCCAGGACAGGATCATGGCTTTCTTT. Its protein is CASSSQDRIMAFF.

The chain carries TRBV3-1 and TRBJ2-2, with unresolved D. The CDR3 extends over 12 amino acids. The V end was cut by 4 bases, the J end by 7 bases, with 7 bases between. Germline V CDR1 and CDR2: LGHDT, YNNKEL (reference sequence). DNA of the CDR3: TGTGCCAGCAGCCCCCACTTCGGGGAGCTGTTTTTT. This sequence encodes CASSPHFGELFF.

This sequence joins TRBV5-4 and TRBJ2-1, with 14 bases that match TRBD2. V shed 4 bases and J 6 bases; nucleotides not matched to a gene: 3. This CDR3 is built from 15 residues. Germline assignment: CDR1 SGHNT and CDR2 YYREEE (reference sequence). CDR3 bases: TGTGCCAGCAGCATAGGACTAGCGGGGGGCAATGAGCAGTTCTTC. As protein: CASSIGLAGGNEQFF.

The rearrangement links TRBV19 to TRBJ2-3, with 9 bases identical to TRBD1. This CDR3 has 15 residues. Germline CDR1 is LNHDA and CDR2 is SQIVND (reference sequence). J was trimmed by 6 bases and V by 7 bases; bases with no gene match: 11. CDR3 residues: CASTPRDRASDTQYF. CDR3 sequence (DNA): TGTGCCAGTACCCCGAGGGACAGGGCCTCCGATACGCAGTATTTT.

This chain joins TRBV20-1 and TRBJ1-4, with D possibly being TRBD1 (5 bases). V was shortened by 2 bases and J by 8 bases, with 12 bases between the two germline ends. This CDR3 spans 13 amino acids. Germline V gives CDR1 DFQATT, CDR2 SNEGSKA (reference sequence). CDR3 sequence: CSARHPGQEKLFF. In DNA form, the CDR3 reads TGCAGTGCTAGACACCCAGGGCAGGAAAAACTGTTTTTT.

This clonotype was seen a few times. J is TRBJ1-3 and V is TRBV5-5; D may be TRBD1 (6 bases). V lost 4 bases, J lost 1 base, and 9 bases lay in between. Per germline, CDR1 SGHKS and CDR2 YYEKEE (reference sequence). This CDR3 spans 14 amino acids. CDR3 nucleotides: TGTGCCAGCAGCCGGGGGGCGTCTGGAAACACCATATATTTT. Translating it yields CASSRGASGNTIYF.

The rearrangement uses TRBV12-3 or TRBV12-4 and TRBJ2-7, with 9 nucleotides matching TRBD2. This CDR3 is 15 amino acids long. Trimming cost V 6 bases and J 4 bases; bases outside gene matches: 10. The CDR3 protein is CASRRSGGSSYEQYF. CDR3 in DNA: TGTGCCAGCAGAAGGAGCGGGGGGAGTAGTTACGAGCAGTACTTC.

The chain recombines TRBV28 with TRBJ1-3, with D perhaps matching TRBD1 (6 bases). The CDR3 spans 15 residues. Germline CDR1 and CDR2: MDHEN and SYDVKM. The V end was cut by 5 bases, the J end by 0 bases, with 11 bases between. For the CDR3, the DNA is TGTGCCAGCAGTCCCGGGGGCAACTCTGGAAACACCATATATTTT. This encodes CASSPGGNSGNTIYF. Filled out from reference TRBV28 and TRBJ1-3, the complete variable domain reads DVKVTQSSRYLVKRTGEKVFLECVQDMDHENMFWYRQDPGLGLRLIYFSYDVKMKEKGDIPEGYSVSREKKERFSLILESASTNQTSMYLCASSPGGNSGNTIYFGEGSWLTVV.

The V and J genes are TRBV5-1 and TRBJ2-2, with a tentative D call TRBD1 (5 bases). V lost 4 bases, J lost 10 bases, and 8 bases lay in between. Germline V gene data show CDR1 as SGHRS and CDR2 as YFSETQ. This CDR3 is built from 11 residues. The CDR3 DNA reads as TGCGCCAGCAGCGCAGGGCTGGAGCTGTTTTTT. Protein product: CASSAGLELFF.

This clonotype showed up many times. The V and J genes are TRBV7-8 and TRBJ2-1; D might be TRBD2 (7 bases). CDR1 and CDR2 from the germline V gene are SGHVS and FQNEAQ. V was trimmed by 1 base and J by 9 bases, leaving 22 bases between them. CDR3 size: 17 residues. The CDR3 reads CASSLEDQPGRGGEQFF. CDR3 DNA sequence: TGTGCCAGCAGCTTAGAGGACCAACCGGGAAGGGGGGGTGAGCAGTTCTTC. The full variable domain, completed using reference TRBV7-8 and TRBJ2-1, is GAGVSQSPRYKVAKRGQDVALRCDPISGHVSLFWYQQALGQGPEFLTYFQNEAQLDKSGLPSDRFFAERPEGSVSTLKIQRTQQEDSAVYLCASSLEDQPGRGGEQFFGPGTRLTVL.

There are many counts of this clonotype. The V call is TRBV6-2 or TRBV6-3, the J call TRBJ2-7, with unresolved D. The CDR3 runs 13 residues. V dropped 2 bases and J dropped 2 bases, with 7 bases sitting between them. Germline V gene lookup returns CDR1 MNHEY and CDR2 SVGEGT. CDR3 in DNA: TGTGCCAGCAGTTACCGGGCACCCTACGAGCAGTACTTC. As protein: CASSYRAPYEQYF.